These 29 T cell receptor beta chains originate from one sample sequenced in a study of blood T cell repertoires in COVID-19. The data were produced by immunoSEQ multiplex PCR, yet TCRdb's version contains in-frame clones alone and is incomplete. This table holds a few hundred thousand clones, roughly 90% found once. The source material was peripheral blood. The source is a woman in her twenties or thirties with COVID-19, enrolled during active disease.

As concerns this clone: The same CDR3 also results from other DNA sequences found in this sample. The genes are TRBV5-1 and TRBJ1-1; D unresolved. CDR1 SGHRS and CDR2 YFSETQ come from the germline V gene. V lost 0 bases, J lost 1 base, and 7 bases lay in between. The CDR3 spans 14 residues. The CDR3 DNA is TGCGCCAGCAGCTTGGCCGGAGGGAACACTGAAGCTTTCTTT. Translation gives CASSLAGGNTEAFF.

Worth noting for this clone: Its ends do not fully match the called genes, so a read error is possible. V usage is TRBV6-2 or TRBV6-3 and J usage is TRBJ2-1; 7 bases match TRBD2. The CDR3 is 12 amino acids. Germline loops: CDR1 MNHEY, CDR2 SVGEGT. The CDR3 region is CATSQGRGEQFF. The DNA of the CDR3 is TGTGCCACCAGTCAAGGGAGGGGAGAGCAGTTCTTC.

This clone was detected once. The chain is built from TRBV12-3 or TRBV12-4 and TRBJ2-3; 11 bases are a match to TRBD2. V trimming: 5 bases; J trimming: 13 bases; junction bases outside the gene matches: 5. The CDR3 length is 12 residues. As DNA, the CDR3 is TGTGCCAGCAGTGCCATAGCGGGAGGGAAGTATTTT. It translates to CASSAIAGGKYF.

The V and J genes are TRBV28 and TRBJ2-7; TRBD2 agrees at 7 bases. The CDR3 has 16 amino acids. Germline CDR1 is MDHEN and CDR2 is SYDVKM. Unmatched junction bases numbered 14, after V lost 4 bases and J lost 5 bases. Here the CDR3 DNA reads TGTGCCAGCAGTTCCGGCATAGCGGGTGCAATACACGAGCAGTACTTC. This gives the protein CASSSGIAGAIHEQYF. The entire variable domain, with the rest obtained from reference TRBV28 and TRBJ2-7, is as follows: DVKVTQSSRYLVKRTGEKVFLECVQDMDHENMFWYRQDPGLGLRLIYFSYDVKMKEKGDIPEGYSVSREKKERFSLILESASTNQTSMYLCASSSGIAGAIHEQYFGPGTRLTVT.

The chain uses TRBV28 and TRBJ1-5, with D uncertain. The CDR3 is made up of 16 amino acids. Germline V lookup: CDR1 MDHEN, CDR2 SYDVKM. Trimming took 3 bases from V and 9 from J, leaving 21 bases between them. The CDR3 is CASSFRQAQWLWPQHF. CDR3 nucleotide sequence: TGTGCCAGCAGTTTCCGCCAGGCACAGTGGTTATGGCCCCAGCATTTT.

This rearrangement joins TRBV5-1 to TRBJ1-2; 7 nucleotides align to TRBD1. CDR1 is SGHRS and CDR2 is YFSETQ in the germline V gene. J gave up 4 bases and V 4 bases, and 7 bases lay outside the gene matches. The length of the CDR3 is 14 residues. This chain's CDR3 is CASSATTGTYGYTF. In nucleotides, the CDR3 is TGCGCCAGCAGCGCAACGACAGGGACCTATGGCTACACCTTC.

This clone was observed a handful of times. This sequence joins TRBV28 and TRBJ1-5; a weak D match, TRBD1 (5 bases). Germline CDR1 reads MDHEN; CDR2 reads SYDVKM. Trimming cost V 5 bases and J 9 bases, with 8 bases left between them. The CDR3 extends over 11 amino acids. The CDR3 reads CASSLGGPQHF. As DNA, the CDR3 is TGTGCCAGCAGTCTCGGGGGGCCCCAGCATTTT.

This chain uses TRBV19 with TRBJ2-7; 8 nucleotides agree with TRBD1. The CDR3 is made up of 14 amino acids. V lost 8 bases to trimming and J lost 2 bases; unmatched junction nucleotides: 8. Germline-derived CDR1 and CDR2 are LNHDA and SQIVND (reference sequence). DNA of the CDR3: TGTGCCAGTCGGCGAGGACAGGGACCCTACGAGCAGTACTTC. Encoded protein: CASRRGQGPYEQYF.

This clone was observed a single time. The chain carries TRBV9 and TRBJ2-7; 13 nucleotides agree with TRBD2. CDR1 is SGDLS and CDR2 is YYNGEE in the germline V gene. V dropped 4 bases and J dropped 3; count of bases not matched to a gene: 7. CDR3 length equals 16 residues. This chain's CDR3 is CASSPLGTSGIYEQYF. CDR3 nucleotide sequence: TGTGCCAGCAGCCCCCTAGGGACTAGCGGGATCTACGAGCAGTACTTC.

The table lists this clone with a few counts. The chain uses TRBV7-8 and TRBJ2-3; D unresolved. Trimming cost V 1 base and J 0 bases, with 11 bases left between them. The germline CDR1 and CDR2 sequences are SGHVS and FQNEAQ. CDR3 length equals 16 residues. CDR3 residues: CASSLVAFWSTDTQYF. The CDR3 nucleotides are TGTGCCAGCAGCTTAGTGGCCTTCTGGAGCACAGATACGCAGTATTTT.

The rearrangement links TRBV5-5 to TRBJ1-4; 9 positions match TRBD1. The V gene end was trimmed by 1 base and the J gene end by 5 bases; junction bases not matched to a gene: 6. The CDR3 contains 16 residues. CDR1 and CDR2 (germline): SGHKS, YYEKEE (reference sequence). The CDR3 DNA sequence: TGTGCCAGCAGCTTGTTTCCTGGGACAGGGAATGAAAAACTGTTTTTT. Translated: CASSLFPGTGNEKLFF.

The CDR3, as DNA: TGTGCCAGTACCGCGGCCGGGGACGAGCAGTACTTC. It yields the protein CASTAAGDEQYF. The chain is built from TRBV19 and TRBJ2-7, with a tentative D call TRBD2 (5 bases). The V gene's germline CDR1 is LNHDA and CDR2 SQIVND (reference sequence). The CDR3 has 12 amino acids. V was cut by 7 bases and J by 5 bases, with 12 bases left in between.

The CDR3 DNA is TGCGCCAGCAGCTTGACTAGCGGGGACGCAGATACGCAGTATTTT. Translation: CASSLTSGDADTQYF. The chain links TRBV5-1 to TRBJ2-3; TRBD2 agrees at 10 bases. CDR1 and CDR2 (germline): SGHRS, YFSETQ. Unmatched junction bases numbered 3, after V lost 1 base and J lost 4 bases. The CDR3 is made up of 15 amino acids.

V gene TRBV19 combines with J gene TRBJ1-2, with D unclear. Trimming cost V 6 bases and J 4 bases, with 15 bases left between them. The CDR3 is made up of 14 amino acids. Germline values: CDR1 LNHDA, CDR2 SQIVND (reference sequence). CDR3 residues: CASSPSTGGYGYTF. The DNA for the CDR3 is TGTGCCAGTAGCCCGTCGACGGGTGGCTATGGCTACACCTTC.

The CDR3 DNA follows: TGTGCCAGCAGCAAAGTCGTTAGTTTGAATGAGCAGTTCTTC. Protein sequence: CASSKVVSLNEQFF. The chain links TRBV21-1 to TRBJ2-1; the D segment call TRBD2 is taken from the table without a DNA check. TRBV21-1 is an annotated pseudogene. This CDR3 has 14 amino acids.

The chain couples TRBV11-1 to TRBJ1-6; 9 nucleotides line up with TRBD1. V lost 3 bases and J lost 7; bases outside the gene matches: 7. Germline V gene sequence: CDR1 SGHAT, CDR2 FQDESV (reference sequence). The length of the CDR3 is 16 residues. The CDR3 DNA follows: TGTGCCAGCAGCTTGGACAGGGGATTCGACAATTCACCCCTCCACTTT. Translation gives CASSLDRGFDNSPLHF.

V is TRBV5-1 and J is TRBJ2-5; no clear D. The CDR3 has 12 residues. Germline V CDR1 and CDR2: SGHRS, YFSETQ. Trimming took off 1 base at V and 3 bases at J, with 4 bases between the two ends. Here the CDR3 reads CASSLPEETQYF. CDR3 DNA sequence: TGCGCCAGCAGCTTGCCAGAAGAGACCCAGTACTTC.

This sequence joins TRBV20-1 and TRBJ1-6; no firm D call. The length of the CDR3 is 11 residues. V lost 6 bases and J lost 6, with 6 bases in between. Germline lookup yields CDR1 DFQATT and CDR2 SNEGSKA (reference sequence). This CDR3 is CSAASNSPLHF. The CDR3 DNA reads TGCAGTGCCGCGTCTAATTCACCCCTCCACTTT.

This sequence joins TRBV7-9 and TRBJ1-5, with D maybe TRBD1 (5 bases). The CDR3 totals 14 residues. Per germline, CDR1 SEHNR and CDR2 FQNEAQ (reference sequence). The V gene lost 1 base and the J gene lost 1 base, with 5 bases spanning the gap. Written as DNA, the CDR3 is TGTGCCAGCAGCTTAGGACAGAGCAATCAGCCCCAGCATTTT. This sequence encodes CASSLGQSNQPQHF.

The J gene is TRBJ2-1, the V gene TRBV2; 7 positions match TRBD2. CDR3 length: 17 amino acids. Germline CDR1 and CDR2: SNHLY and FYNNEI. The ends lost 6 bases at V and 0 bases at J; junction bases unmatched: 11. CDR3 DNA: TGTGCCAGCAGCCTAAGGACTAGGTCAAGCTCCTACAATGAGCAGTTCTTC. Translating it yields CASSLRTRSSSYNEQFF.

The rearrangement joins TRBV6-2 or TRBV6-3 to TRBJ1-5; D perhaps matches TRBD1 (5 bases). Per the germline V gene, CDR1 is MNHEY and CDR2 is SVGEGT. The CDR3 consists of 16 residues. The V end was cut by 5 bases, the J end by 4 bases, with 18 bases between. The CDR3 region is CASSQVGAEENQPQHF. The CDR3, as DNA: TGTGCCAGCAGTCAGGTAGGGGCAGAGGAAAATCAGCCCCAGCATTTT.

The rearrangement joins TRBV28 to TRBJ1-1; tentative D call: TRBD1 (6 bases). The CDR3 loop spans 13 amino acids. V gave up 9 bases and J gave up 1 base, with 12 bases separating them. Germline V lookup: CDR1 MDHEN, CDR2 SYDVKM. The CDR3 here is CASRTVSNTEAFF. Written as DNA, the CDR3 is TGTGCCAGTAGGACAGTTTCGAACACTGAAGCTTTCTTT.

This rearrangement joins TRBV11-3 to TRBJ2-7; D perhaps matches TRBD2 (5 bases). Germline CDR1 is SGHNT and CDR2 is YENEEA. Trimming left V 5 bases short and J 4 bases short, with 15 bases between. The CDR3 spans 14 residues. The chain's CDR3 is CASSGSGFPYEQYF. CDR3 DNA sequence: TGTGCCAGCAGCGGTTCGGGATTTCCTTACGAGCAGTACTTC.

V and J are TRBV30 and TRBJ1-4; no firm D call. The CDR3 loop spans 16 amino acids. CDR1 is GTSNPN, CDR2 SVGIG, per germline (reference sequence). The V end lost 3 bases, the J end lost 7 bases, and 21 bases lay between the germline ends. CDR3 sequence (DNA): TGTGCCTGGAGCTTAGCTCTAACCCCCCGAGCTGAAAAACTGTTTTTT. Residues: CAWSLALTPRAEKLFF.

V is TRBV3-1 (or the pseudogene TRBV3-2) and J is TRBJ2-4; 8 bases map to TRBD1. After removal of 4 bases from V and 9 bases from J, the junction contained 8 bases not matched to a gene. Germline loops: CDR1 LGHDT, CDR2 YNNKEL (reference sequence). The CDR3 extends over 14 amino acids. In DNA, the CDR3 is TGTGCCAGCAGCCTCGACAGGGGTGGAGTCATTCAGTACTTC. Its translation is CASSLDRGGVIQYF.

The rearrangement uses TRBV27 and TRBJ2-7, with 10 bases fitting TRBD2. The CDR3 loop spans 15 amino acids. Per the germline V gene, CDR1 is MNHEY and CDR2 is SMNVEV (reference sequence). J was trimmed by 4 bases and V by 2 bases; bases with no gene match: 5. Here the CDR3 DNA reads TGTGCCAGCAGTTTAAGCGGGAGGGCCATGTACGAGCAGTACTTC. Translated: CASSLSGRAMYEQYF.

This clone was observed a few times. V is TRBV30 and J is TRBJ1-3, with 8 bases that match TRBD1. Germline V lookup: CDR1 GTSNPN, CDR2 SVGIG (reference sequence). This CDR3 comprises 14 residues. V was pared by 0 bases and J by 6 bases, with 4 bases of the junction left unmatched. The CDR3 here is CAWSVAGGANTIYF. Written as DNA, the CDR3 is TGTGCCTGGAGTGTGGCAGGGGGCGCAAACACCATATATTTT.

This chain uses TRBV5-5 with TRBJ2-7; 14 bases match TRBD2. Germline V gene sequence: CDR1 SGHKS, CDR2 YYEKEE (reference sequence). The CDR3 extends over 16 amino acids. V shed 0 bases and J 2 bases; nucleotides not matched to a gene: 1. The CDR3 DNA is TGTGCCAGCAGCTTGGAGGGACTAGCGGGAGCCTACGAGCAGTACTTC. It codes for CASSLEGLAGAYEQYF.

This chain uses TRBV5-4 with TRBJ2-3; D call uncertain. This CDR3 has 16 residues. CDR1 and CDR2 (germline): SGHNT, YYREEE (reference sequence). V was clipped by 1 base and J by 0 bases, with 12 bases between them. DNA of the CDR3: TGTGCCAGCAGCTTGCGTGACTTCGCTAGCACAGATACGCAGTATTTT. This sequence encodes CASSLRDFASTDTQYF.